Below, 6 T cell receptor beta chains from the same sample are listed, as sequenced in a study of OX40 agonist ivuxolimab in advanced cancers. The data were produced by immunoSEQ multiplex PCR, yet TCRdb's version contains in-frame clones alone and is incomplete. The repertoire includes 65,000 or so clones, almost 95% of them detected once, and about an eighth sits in the top ten. The specimen was CD4+ or CD8+ T cells sorted from blood, collected in a trial of the OX40 agonist ivuxolimab. These TCRs come from an adult with an advanced solid tumor such as melanoma, head and neck, liver or kidney cancer.

This sequence joins TRBV5-4 and TRBJ2-3; 11 bases map to TRBD2. Looked up from germline, CDR1 is SGHNT and CDR2 is YYREEE (reference sequence). This CDR3 is 17 amino acids long. V trimming: 2 bases; J trimming: 0 bases; junction bases outside the gene matches: 5. The CDR3 region has the DNA TGTGCCAGCAGCTTAGCTAGCGGGAGGCGGAGCACAGATACGCAGTATTTT. Translating gives CASSLASGRRSTDTQYF.

The chain recombines TRBV28 with TRBJ2-7; no clear D. Germline V gene data show CDR1 as MDHEN and CDR2 as SYDVKM. This CDR3 is built from 13 residues. The V end lost 3 bases, the J end lost 6 bases, and 12 bases lay between the germline ends. The CDR3 bases are TGTGCCAGCAGTTTTATTGACCTCCCCGAGCAGTACTTC. Its translation is CASSFIDLPEQYF.

In its sample, this clone was seen once. The V and J genes are TRBV9 and TRBJ2-1; TRBD2 matches at 9 bases. V lost 2 bases, J lost 0 bases, and 3 bases stayed unmatched. This CDR3 contains 16 residues. Germline V lookup: CDR1 SGDLS, CDR2 YYNGEE. Here the CDR3 reads CASSVYSGSSYNEQFF. CDR3 nucleotides: TGTGCCAGCAGCGTCTATAGCGGGAGCTCCTACAATGAGCAGTTCTTC.

This chain joins TRBV6-6 and TRBJ1-2; possibly TRBD1 for D (5 bases). Germline assignment: CDR1 MNHNY and CDR2 SVGAGI (reference sequence). The CDR3 is 15 amino acids. With 2 bases removed from V and 6 bases from J, the gap between germline ends came to 16 bases. CDR3 coding DNA: TGTGCCAGCAGTTACACTGACCGGGACGTAGATGGCTACACCTTC. Its protein product is CASSYTDRDVDGYTF.

This clone was picked up one time. The chain recombines TRBV7-6 with TRBJ2-2, with D unresolved. Trimming stripped 3 bases from V and 2 bases from J, with 4 bases between. This CDR3 is built from 13 residues. Germline lookup yields CDR1 SGHVS and CDR2 FNYEAQ. CDR3 coding DNA: TGTGCCAGCAGCTTGACTAACACCGGGGAGCTGTTTTTT. Translated: CASSLTNTGELFF.

The chain couples TRBV7-9 to TRBJ2-7; D remains unclear. The CDR3 has 12 residues. The germline gives CDR1 SEHNR, CDR2 FQNEAQ (reference sequence). The germline V and J ends were trimmed by 6 bases and 6 bases, with 12 bases remaining between them. CDR3 DNA sequence: TGTGCCAGCAGTTACGACATGCGCGAGCAGTACTTC. This encodes CASSYDMREQYF.